These 30 T cell receptor beta chains originate from one sample sequenced in a study of cytomegalovirus exposure and HLA in healthy donors. PCR employed 60 Vbeta and 13 Jbeta primers. Sequenced by immunoSEQ multiplex PCR; TCRdb stores in-frame clones only, minus some. Of approximately 100,000 clones in the sample, about three quarters were seen once. Material for sequencing was PBMCs. Receptor source: a female donor in good health and CMV-seronegative.

The chain couples TRBV7-9 to TRBJ1-2, with 10 bases matching TRBD1. This CDR3 contains 16 residues. Looked up from germline, CDR1 is SEHNR and CDR2 is FQNEAQ (reference sequence). The V gene end was trimmed by 6 bases and the J gene end by 8 bases; junction bases not matched to a gene: 15. The CDR3 protein is CASRPSGQGLDSGYTF. The CDR3 DNA is TGTGCCAGCAGGCCATCGGGACAGGGGCTTGATAGCGGCTACACCTTC.

This clone was seen just once. The chain uses TRBV5-4 and TRBJ2-5; 7 bases agree with TRBD2. The CDR3 loop spans 15 amino acids. Germline V lookup: CDR1 SGHNT, CDR2 YYREEE (reference sequence). J was trimmed by 4 bases and V by 0 bases; bases with no gene match: 6. The CDR3 region is CASSLGGGVGETQYF. For the CDR3, the DNA is TGTGCCAGCAGCTTGGGGGGGGGAGTCGGAGAGACCCAGTACTTC.

The chain recombines TRBV12-1 with TRBJ2-5; the tabulated D call, TRBD2, remains unverified against the DNA. TRBV12-1 is classified as a pseudogene. The CDR3 consists of 20 residues. In nucleotides, the CDR3 is TGTGCCAGCAGCTTTGTATTCTCCGGGGGTCACACAGGCCTTAAAGAGACCCAGTACTTC. Translation: CASSFVFSGGHTGLKETQYF.

J is TRBJ1-5 and V is TRBV7-8; D ambiguous. The CDR3 loop spans 19 amino acids. The ends were cut back, 6 bases at V and 6 bases at J, with 30 bases in the middle. CDR1 SGHVS and CDR2 FQNEAQ come from the germline V gene. CDR3 bases: TGTGCCAGCAGTCCCAGTATGATTGGTCCCGAGGTCCGCGGTCAGCCCCAGCATTTT. It is translated as CASSPSMIGPEVRGQPQHF.

V gene TRBV19 combines with J gene TRBJ1-1; 8 nucleotides line up with TRBD1. Germline V gene sequence: CDR1 LNHDA, CDR2 SQIVND (reference sequence). Trimming took 5 bases from V and 5 from J; bases not matched to a gene: 4. The CDR3 loop spans 13 amino acids. DNA of the CDR3: TGTGCCAGTAGTGGACAGGGAAGGACTGAAGCTTTCTTT. Residues: CASSGQGRTEAFF.

This sequence joins TRBV6-1 and TRBJ1-4, with D tentatively TRBD1 (5 bases). V lost 0 bases and J lost 4, with 12 bases in between. Germline assignment: CDR1 MNHNS and CDR2 SASEGT. The CDR3 totals 16 residues. In DNA form, the CDR3 reads TGTGCCAGCAGTGAAGCTAGCGGAAGGGGTAATGAAAAACTGTTTTTT. Translated: CASSEASGRGNEKLFF.

This clone was counted only a few times. The chain couples TRBV4-1 to TRBJ1-1; 8 bases map to TRBD1. The CDR3 totals 15 residues. V was pared by 3 bases and J by 4 bases, with 7 bases of the junction left unmatched. Per germline, CDR1 MGHRA and CDR2 YSYEKL. The chain's CDR3 is CASSQAITGGTEAFF. In DNA, the CDR3 is TGCGCCAGCAGCCAGGCGATAACAGGGGGCACTGAAGCTTTCTTT.

This chain links TRBV11-1 with TRBJ1-3; D possibly corresponds to TRBD1 (6 bases). The germline V and J ends were trimmed by 5 bases and 4 bases, with 12 bases remaining between them. Germline V lookup: CDR1 SGHAT, CDR2 FQDESV (reference sequence). The CDR3 covers 14 residues. CDR3 nucleotide sequence: TGTGCCAGCAGCCGAGGGACAACCGGAAACACCATATATTTT. Its protein is CASSRGTTGNTIYF.

The genes are TRBV11-2 and TRBJ1-2; D perhaps matches TRBD1 (5 bases). Germline V gene sequence: CDR1 SGHAT, CDR2 FQNNGV. The CDR3 has 15 residues. V lost 8 bases and J 5 bases, leaving 21 bases between the germline ends. CDR3 DNA: TGTGCCAGCGGCGGAACGCGACAGTTACTTTATGGCTACACCTTC. Protein product: CASGGTRQLLYGYTF.

V usage is TRBV5-1 and J usage is TRBJ2-5; no reliable D call. This CDR3 contains 14 residues. Germline V gene data show CDR1 as SGHRS and CDR2 as YFSETQ. V was trimmed by 1 base and J by 2 bases, leaving 9 bases between them. Here the CDR3 reads CASSLSPYQETQYF. CDR3 coding DNA: TGCGCCAGCAGCTTGTCCCCTTATCAAGAGACCCAGTACTTC.

The V call is TRBV30, the J call TRBJ1-2, with 9 bases identical to TRBD1. Losses at the gene ends were 3 bases for V and 10 bases for J; bases not matched to a gene: 6. CDR3 length equals 12 residues. Germline V CDR1 and CDR2: GTSNPN, SVGIG (reference sequence). Written as DNA, the CDR3 is TGTGCCTGGAGAGGGACAGGGCGCCACTACACCTTC. It yields the protein CAWRGTGRHYTF.

This clone was detected a few times. The chain is built from TRBV6-1 and TRBJ2-5; D possibly corresponds to TRBD1 (6 bases). The J call is uncertain, as TRBJ2-7 better fits the DNA end. This CDR3 contains 15 residues. The V gene's germline CDR1 is MNHNS and CDR2 SASEGT. DNA for the CDR3: TGTGCCAGCATCGGCAGCCTCGGACAGACTTACGAGCAGTACTTC. It yields the protein CASIGSLGQTYEQYF.

Note on this clone: At one of its ends the junction is not consistent with the germline gene, which may arise from a read error. The chain carries TRBV7-7 and TRBJ2-5, with 8 bases lining up with TRBD2. Per germline, CDR1 SSHAT and CDR2 FNYEAQ (reference sequence). The CDR3 is 15 residues long. The CDR3 DNA sequence: TGTGCTAGCAGCACGGGAACGGGGGGGAGGGAGACCCAGTACTTC. It translates to CASSTGTGGRETQYF.

This chain links TRBV19 with TRBJ2-5; TRBD1 matches 9 bases. The J call may be incorrect, as the DNA end agrees better with TRBJ2-7. The V gene's germline CDR1 is LNHDA and CDR2 SQIVND (reference sequence). This CDR3 spans 16 amino acids. This CDR3 is CASSIVGTGSTYEQYF. As DNA, the CDR3 is TGTGCCAGTAGTATAGTCGGGACAGGGTCCACCTACGAGCAGTACTTC.

The rearrangement uses TRBV5-1 and TRBJ2-1; 7 nucleotides agree with TRBD1. Germline V CDR1 and CDR2: SGHRS, YFSETQ. Losses at the gene ends were 4 bases for V and 0 bases for J; bases not matched to a gene: 4. The CDR3 has 15 residues. CDR3 region: CASSPRTGSYNEQFF. CDR3 in DNA: TGCGCCAGCAGCCCCCGGACAGGCTCCTACAATGAGCAGTTCTTC.

The chain carries TRBV5-1 and TRBJ2-3, with D tentatively TRBD2 (6 bases). V was clipped by 3 bases and J by 5 bases, with 19 bases between them. Germline CDR1 SGHRS, CDR2 YFSETQ. The CDR3 length is 16 residues. The CDR3 DNA reads TGCGCCAGCAGCTCCCCAGGAGGGGTGAAGGTAGATACGCAGTATTTT. It codes for CASSSPGGVKVDTQYF.

This clone was seen a few times. This rearrangement joins TRBV6-4 to TRBJ1-6, with 10 bases fitting TRBD1. V lost 0 bases, J lost 10 bases, and 0 bases stayed unmatched. The CDR3 loop spans 14 amino acids. Germline values: CDR1 MRHNA, CDR2 SNTAGT. The CDR3, as DNA: TGTGCCAGCAGTGACTCGACAGGGGGCTCACCCCTCCACTTT. It codes for CASSDSTGGSPLHF.

The rearrangement joins TRBV4-3 to TRBJ1-5; TRBD1 is a possible D gene (5 bases). The germline V gene has CDR1 LGHNA and CDR2 YSLEER. The length of the CDR3 is 15 residues. Trimming shortened V by 0 bases and J by 1 base, and 7 bases separated the two germline ends. The CDR3 is CASSQEEGSNQPQHF. The CDR3 DNA reads TGCGCCAGCAGCCAAGAGGAGGGGAGCAATCAGCCCCAGCATTTT.

The V call is TRBV6-1, the J call TRBJ2-7; 10 nucleotides match TRBD1. The junction had 9 bases not matched to a gene; V was cut back by 6 bases and J by 4 bases. The CDR3 sequence is 15 residues long. The V gene's germline CDR1 is MNHNS and CDR2 SASEGT. CDR3 nucleotides: TGTGCCAGCAGGTCCGGGACAGGGGTGAGGTACGAGCAGTACTTC. Translation gives CASRSGTGVRYEQYF.

This clone was picked up many times. The chain's CDR3 is CASSLEGGVYEQYF. DNA for the CDR3: TGTGCCAGCAGCTTAGAGGGCGGGGTTTACGAGCAGTACTTC. The rearrangement uses TRBV7-6 and TRBJ2-7; maybe TRBD2 (6 bases). Trimming shortened V by 1 base and J by 4 bases, and 11 bases separated the two germline ends. The germline gives CDR1 SGHVS, CDR2 FNYEAQ. There are 14 residues in the CDR3.

The chain is built from TRBV28 and TRBJ1-5; no clear D. The V gene lost 7 bases and the J gene lost 5 bases, with 9 bases spanning the gap. Germline CDR1 is MDHEN and CDR2 is SYDVKM. The CDR3 is made up of 12 amino acids. CDR3 DNA: TGTGCCAGCAATTCCGGGGATCAGCCCCAGCATTTT. It yields the protein CASNSGDQPQHF.

This clone was seen a handful of times. The chain carries TRBV29-1 and TRBJ2-7; 7 positions agree with TRBD1. The length of the CDR3 is 13 residues. Germline CDR1 reads SQVTM; CDR2 reads ANQGSEA. The V and J ends lost 4 bases and 4 bases, in that order; junction bases with no gene match: 7. CDR3 residues: CSVVRTQGYEQYF. The CDR3 DNA sequence: TGCAGCGTTGTTCGCACACAGGGGTACGAGCAGTACTTC.

A few counts support this clone. The CDR3, as DNA: TGTGCCAGCAGCTTAGAGGGGGGGAGAACTGAAGCTTTCTTT. Amino acids: CASSLEGGRTEAFF. The chain joins TRBV7-2 to TRBJ1-1; possibly TRBD1 for D (6 bases). V was shortened by 1 base and J by 5 bases, with 11 bases between the two germline ends. CDR3 length equals 14 residues. Germline-derived CDR1 and CDR2 are SGHTA and FQGNSA.

The genes are TRBV13 and TRBJ1-3; 7 bases map to TRBD1. This CDR3 has 14 amino acids. J was trimmed by 7 bases and V by 0 bases; bases with no gene match: 3. Germline V gene sequence: CDR1 PRHDT, CDR2 FYEKMQ (reference sequence). As DNA, the CDR3 is TGTGCCAGCAGCTTAGGGCAGGGGGTTAACACCATATATTTT. It codes for CASSLGQGVNTIYF.

The rearrangement uses TRBV18 and TRBJ1-2; no clear D gene. The CDR3 is made up of 14 amino acids. Germline values: CDR1 KGHSH, CDR2 LQKENI. Trimming left V 3 bases short and J 1 base short, with 9 bases between. The CDR3 sequence is CASSPREFNYGYTF. The CDR3 nucleotides read TGTGCCAGCTCACCGAGGGAATTTAACTATGGCTACACCTTC.

This clone appeared a single time. This chain connects TRBV11-2 to TRBJ2-1; TRBD2 aligns across 12 bases. This CDR3 has 13 amino acids. V shed 5 bases and J 12 bases; nucleotides not matched to a gene: 5. CDR1 SGHAT and CDR2 FQNNGV come from the germline V gene. CDR3 sequence (DNA): TGTGCCAGCAGCCTAACACTAGCGGGGGGGCAGTTCTTC. Protein: CASSLTLAGGQFF. The full variable domain, rest sourced from reference TRBV11-2 and TRBJ2-1, is EAGVAQSPRYKIIEKRQSVAFWCNPISGHATLYWYQQILGQGPKLLIQFQNNGVVDDSQLPKDRFSAERLKGVDSTLKIQPAKLEDSAVYLCASSLTLAGGQFFGPGTRLTVL.

This clone occurred once. The V and J genes are TRBV7-9 and TRBJ2-4; D call uncertain. V was shortened by 5 bases and J by 2 bases, with 7 bases between the two germline ends. CDR1 and CDR2 from the germline V gene are SEHNR and FQNEAQ (reference sequence). This CDR3 is 13 amino acids long. This CDR3 is CASSPVSKNIQYF. The CDR3 coding sequence is TGTGCCAGCAGCCCCGTCTCCAAAAACATTCAGTACTTC.

This clone was seen once. The rearrangement links TRBV9 to TRBJ1-4; 8 bases align to TRBD1. Per germline, CDR1 SGDLS and CDR2 YYNGEE. The CDR3 has 15 residues. The V and J ends lost 2 bases and 7 bases, in that order; junction bases with no gene match: 7. The CDR3 region is CASSVAGGRGEKLFF. In nucleotides, the CDR3 is TGTGCCAGCAGCGTCGCAGGGGGCCGGGGTGAAAAACTGTTTTTT.

This chain uses TRBV4-1 with TRBJ2-6, with 7 bases lining up with TRBD2. CDR3 size: 18 residues. Germline V CDR1 and CDR2: MGHRA, YSYEKL. V gave up 3 bases and J gave up 0 bases; unmatched junction bases: 8. CDR3 nucleotides: TGCGCCAGCAGCCATTTGGTGGGACTAAGCTCTGGGGCCAACGTCCTGACTTTC. Its translation is CASSHLVGLSSGANVLTF.

The rearrangement links TRBV11-2 to TRBJ2-3; 8 bases map to TRBD1. CDR1 and CDR2 from the germline V gene are SGHAT and FQNNGV. J gave up 7 bases and V 5 bases, and 14 bases lay outside the gene matches. This CDR3 has 16 residues. CDR3 protein: CASSATDRGTAHTQYF. DNA of the CDR3: TGTGCCAGCAGCGCGACAGACAGGGGAACGGCTCATACGCAGTATTTT.